This TCR beta chain was recovered during a study of post-analysis software for immune sequencing data. About the research overall: Recorded subtypes: relapsing-remitting, secondary progressive, progressive-relapsing; some patients unannotated.

CDR3 size: 18 residues. The V end lost 5 bases, the J end lost 3 bases, and 25 bases lay between the germline ends. In germline, CDR1 is SGHTA, CDR2 FQGNSA. As to this clonotype: Antigen: not known.

Broader study findings: People with multiple sclerosis had a significantly lower normalized Chao1 diversity than controls did. In patients, four to six TRBV segments were more frequent than in controls, with TRBV5-6, TRBV5-1 and TRBV20-1 among them.

Unique molecular identifiers featured in each of the TCR beta cDNA libraries. From around 0.96 to 9.9 million T cells, roughly 0.5 million cDNA molecules were obtained. TCRdb re-analysed the PCR reads in MiXCR, keeping a single row per CDR3 protein. The data contain about 820,000 distinct CDR3 sequences, about 53% of them singletons. The chain is built from TRBV7-2 and TRBJ1-1, with TRBD1 as a possible D gene (5 bases). This receptor was obtained from a girl aged 5-17 years with multiple sclerosis. The sequencing sample was made of blood. CDR3 DNA sequence: TGTGCCAGCAGCCGATCGGCCGGGGGAGTGGGGTCGGACACTGAAGCTTTCTTT. Amino acid sequence: CASSRSAGGVGSDTEAFF. The entire variable domain, with the rest obtained from reference TRBV7-2 and TRBJ1-1, is as follows: GAGVSQSPSNKVTEKGKDVELRCDPISGHTALYWYRQSLGQGLEFLIYFQGNSAPDKSGLPSDRFSAERTGGSVSTLTIQRTQQEDSAVYLCASSRSAGGVGSDTEAFFGQGTRLTVV.